This T cell receptor beta chain was observed in a study of T cell clonality in common variable immunodeficiency. Whole-study findings and limits: Fewer TCRbeta clones were shared among CVID subjects than controls.

For this clone: Its target is not known. The CDR3 goes on 3 residues after the read ends, and that part is filled in from the germline J gene.

The assay was immunoSEQ multiplex PCR, and TCRdb's table has in-frame clones only and misses some. The profile covers 25,000 to 35,000 clones, none occurring a single time. Most patients and controls had Caucasian heritage. This CDR3 has 14 amino acids. Germline loops: CDR1 LNHDA, CDR2 SQIVND (reference sequence). The chain couples TRBV19 to TRBJ1-2; 7 bases are a match to TRBD1. The clonotype originates from a person between 18 and 69 years old in good health. Sequenced input: peripheral blood mononuclear cells. This chain's CDR3 is CASSNGQEIHDYTF. The sequenced part of the CDR3 DNA is TGTGCCAGTAGCAACGGACAGGAAATCCACGAC.